The 30 T cell receptor beta chains below all came from one sample that was sequenced in a study of blood T cell repertoires in COVID-19. The data were produced by immunoSEQ multiplex PCR, yet TCRdb's version contains in-frame clones alone and is incomplete. This table holds approximately 260,000 clones, 86% found once. The sequenced material came from peripheral blood. The receptors were gathered from a man younger than 30 with active or convalescent COVID-19.

V usage is TRBV20-1 and J usage is TRBJ2-2; tentatively, D is TRBD2 (6 bases). Trimming pared 6 bases from V and 0 bases from J, leaving 14 bases between. CDR3 size: 15 residues. Germline V lookup: CDR1 DFQATT, CDR2 SNEGSKA (reference sequence). CDR3 region: CSASRSGSNTGELFF. CDR3 coding DNA: TGCAGTGCGAGTCGTAGCGGATCGAACACCGGGGAGCTGTTTTTT.

This clone was seen a single time. The chain has TRBV11-3 and TRBJ1-6; 10 nucleotides match TRBD1. In germline, CDR1 is SGHNT, CDR2 YENEEA. With 4 bases clipped from V and 7 bases from J, the junction kept 7 bases outside the gene matches. The CDR3 is made up of 16 amino acids. The CDR3 sequence: CASSSSLGQGNSPLHF. CDR3 DNA sequence: TGTGCCAGCAGCTCGTCCCTGGGACAGGGGAATTCACCCCTCCACTTT.

This rearrangement joins TRBV29-1 to TRBJ2-3, with 8 positions matching TRBD2. Looked up from germline, CDR1 is SQVTM and CDR2 is ANQGSEA. CDR3 length: 14 residues. The junction had 10 bases not matched to a gene; V was cut back by 8 bases and J by 3 bases. CDR3 nucleotides: TGCAGCCCAACGGATATAGCGGGGACAGATACGCAGTATTTT. Encoded protein: CSPTDIAGTDTQYF.

This clone was detected once. The chain is built from TRBV20-1 and TRBJ2-4; 8 bases agree with TRBD2. Germline V gene lookup returns CDR1 DFQATT and CDR2 SNEGSKA (reference sequence). This CDR3 contains 16 residues. V lost 3 bases, J lost 0 bases, and 7 bases stayed unmatched. In DNA, the CDR3 is TGCAGTGCTAGTACGGGAGGGAACCTAGCCAAAAACATTCAGTACTTC. Translated: CSASTGGNLAKNIQYF.

J is TRBJ1-4 and V is TRBV25-1, with 10 positions matching TRBD1. The germline CDR1 and CDR2 sequences are MGHDK and SYGVNS. The CDR3 runs 15 residues. V was pared by 2 bases and J by 8 bases, with 5 bases of the junction left unmatched. DNA of the CDR3: TGTGCCAGCAGTGAAGTTATGACAGGGGGCGAAAAACTGTTTTTT. Protein product: CASSEVMTGGEKLFF.

The gene calls are TRBV10-1 and TRBJ2-5, with 9 bases that match TRBD1. V lost 6 bases and J lost 5; bases outside the gene matches: 4. Germline CDR1 is WNHNN and CDR2 is SYGVQD (reference sequence). This CDR3 has 13 residues. CDR3 bases: TGCGCCAGCAGCACCGGGACAGGGGAGACCCAGTACTTC. Its protein is CASSTGTGETQYF.

V is TRBV19 and J is TRBJ2-1; perhaps TRBD2 as D (5 bases). Germline loops: CDR1 LNHDA, CDR2 SQIVND (reference sequence). V was trimmed by 2 bases and J by 4 bases, leaving 12 bases between them. This CDR3 is 15 amino acids long. CDR3 in amino acids: CASSIRDLPYNEQFF. The DNA for the CDR3 is TGTGCCAGTAGTATACGGGATCTTCCATACAATGAGCAGTTCTTC.

Concerning this clone: Other DNA sequences within the sample encode an identical CDR3. The chain is built from TRBV30 and TRBJ1-5; D uncertain. The CDR3 sequence is 13 residues long. Trimming stripped 1 base from V and 1 base from J, with 5 bases between. The germline V gene has CDR1 GTSNPN and CDR2 SVGIG (reference sequence). This CDR3 is CAWSGGSNQPQHF. CDR3 nucleotides: TGTGCCTGGAGTGGAGGGAGCAATCAGCCCCAGCATTTT.

This clone was seen ten or more times. The chain has TRBV2 and TRBJ2-3; possibly TRBD1 for D (5 bases). Germline CDR1 is SNHLY and CDR2 is FYNNEI. Trimming stripped 3 bases from V and 7 bases from J, with 8 bases between. This CDR3 region has 12 residues. The CDR3 DNA follows: TGTGCCAGCAGTGATAGGGGAAATACGCAGTATTTT. This sequence encodes CASSDRGNTQYF.

This chain links TRBV29-1 with TRBJ2-6; 7 bases line up with TRBD1. The junction had 1 base not matched to a gene; V was cut back by 6 bases and J by 2 bases. The CDR3 covers 13 residues. In germline, CDR1 is SQVTM, CDR2 ANQGSEA. The CDR3 loop reads CSVTGAGANVLTF. CDR3 bases: TGCAGCGTAACAGGGGCTGGGGCCAACGTCCTGACTTTC. Based on the CDR3 plus reference TRBV29-1 and TRBJ2-6, the full variable domain is SAVISQKPSRDICQRGTSLTIQCQVDSQVTMMFWYRQQPGQSLTLIATANQGSEATYESGFVIDKFPISRPNLTFSTLTVSNMSPEDSSIYLCSVTGAGANVLTFGAGSRLTVL.

The genes are TRBV5-6 and TRBJ2-1, with 8 bases identical to TRBD2. This CDR3 region has 14 residues. Germline V gene data show CDR1 as SGHDT and CDR2 as YYEEEE. The V gene end was trimmed by 5 bases and the J gene end by 8 bases; junction bases not matched to a gene: 9. CDR3 DNA sequence: TGTGCCAGCAGACCAACTGCGGGGGGCTATGAGCAGTTCTTC. It encodes CASRPTAGGYEQFF.

The rearrangement uses TRBV5-1 and TRBJ1-2; possible D gene TRBD1, 6 bases. The CDR3 is 12 residues long. The V gene's germline CDR1 is SGHRS and CDR2 YFSETQ. V gave up 3 bases and J gave up 8 bases, with 11 bases separating them. The CDR3 loop reads CASSSRRGGYTF. The CDR3 region has the DNA TGCGCCAGCAGCTCCCGCAGGGGCGGCTACACCTTC.

The chain recombines TRBV5-1 with TRBJ2-1; 7 nucleotides agree with TRBD2. Germline V gene data show CDR1 as SGHRS and CDR2 as YFSETQ. The V gene end was trimmed by 3 bases and the J gene end by 7 bases; junction bases not matched to a gene: 7. The CDR3 runs 14 residues. The chain's CDR3 is CASSSAGPLNEQFF. In DNA form, the CDR3 reads TGCGCCAGCAGCTCAGCGGGACCCTTGAATGAGCAGTTCTTC.

V and J are TRBV4-2 and TRBJ2-7; perhaps TRBD1 as D (5 bases). The V and J ends lost 0 bases and 0 bases respectively, with 15 bases between them. The CDR3 has 17 amino acids. Germline V CDR1 and CDR2: LGHNA, YNFKEQ. CDR3 sequence: CASSQEVPSTVSYEQYF. CDR3 coding DNA: TGTGCCAGCAGCCAAGAAGTCCCCTCGACAGTCTCCTACGAGCAGTACTTC.

V is TRBV6-5 and J is TRBJ1-4, with D possibly TRBD1 on 5 matching bases. Trimming took off 6 bases at V and 13 bases at J, with 12 bases between the two ends. This CDR3 contains 11 residues. The germline CDR1 and CDR2 sequences are MNHEY and SVGAGI. DNA for the CDR3: TGTGCCAGCAGCCCGGGGGTGGGACTGTTTTTT. Amino acids: CASSPGVGLFF.

The chain couples TRBV12-5 to TRBJ1-6, with 7 nucleotides matching TRBD1. CDR3 length equals 14 residues. J gave up 13 bases and V 6 bases, and 12 bases lay outside the gene matches. Germline CDR1 reads LGHNT; CDR2 reads FRNRAP. The CDR3 region is CASGRDSSPSPLHF. For the CDR3, the DNA is TGTGCTAGTGGAAGGGACAGCAGCCCCTCCCCCCTCCACTTT.

CDR3 DNA: TGTGCCAGCAGTCGTGGCGCGGACAGGGATACGCAGTATTTT. Residues: CASSRGADRDTQYF. The rearrangement joins TRBV6-2 or TRBV6-3 to TRBJ2-3; 7 bases agree with TRBD1. J gave up 6 bases and V 5 bases, and 8 bases lay outside the gene matches. This CDR3 region has 14 residues. Germline V gives CDR1 MNHEY, CDR2 SVGEGT.

As DNA, the CDR3 is TGTGCCAGCAGTTACGGAGGGCCGGAAAAACTGTTTTTT. Translated, it gives CASSYGGPEKLFF. The chain links TRBV6-5 to TRBJ1-4; D is unclear. The germline V gene encodes CDR1 MNHEY and CDR2 SVGAGI. The CDR3 covers 13 residues. V lost 2 bases and J 8 bases, leaving 9 bases between the germline ends.

The chain has TRBV10-3 and TRBJ1-1; no clear D. Germline V CDR1 and CDR2: ENHRY, SYGVKD. Between the trimmed V and J ends, which lost 5 bases and 4 bases, there was a span of 11 bases. The CDR3 contains 13 residues. CDR3 sequence (DNA): TGTGCCATCAGTCTCCGGGAAGCCACTGAAGCTTTCTTT. Its translation: CAISLREATEAFF.

The chain uses TRBV3-1 (or the pseudogene TRBV3-2) and TRBJ1-2; tentative D call: TRBD1 (6 bases). With 4 bases removed from V and 5 bases from J, the gap between germline ends came to 14 bases. CDR1 is LGHDT and CDR2 is YNNKEL in the germline V gene (reference sequence). The CDR3 totals 14 residues. CDR3: CASSRNRANYGYTF. Written as DNA, the CDR3 is TGTGCCAGCAGCCGAAACAGGGCGAATTATGGCTACACCTTC.

The chain couples TRBV5-4 to TRBJ2-1, with 9 positions matching TRBD1. The CDR3 consists of 15 residues. The ends lost 5 bases at V and 3 bases at J; junction bases unmatched: 6. Germline V gene lookup returns CDR1 SGHNT and CDR2 YYREEE (reference sequence). CDR3 protein: CASSWGTGNYNEQFF. In DNA form, the CDR3 reads TGTGCCAGCAGTTGGGGGACAGGGAACTACAATGAGCAGTTCTTC.

The rearrangement joins TRBV28 to TRBJ1-5; no clear D. The CDR3 consists of 14 residues. Trimming pared 8 bases from V and 7 bases from J, leaving 18 bases between. Germline-derived CDR1 and CDR2 are MDHEN and SYDVKM. The CDR3 spells CASGISGRRQPQHF. The CDR3 nucleotides are TGTGCCAGCGGAATCTCCGGGAGGCGACAGCCCCAGCATTTT.

In this sample, this clone turned up once. For the CDR3, the DNA is TGTGCCAGCAGCGGTGTGCGACGAGGGGGCTACGAGCAGTACTTC. It specifies CASSGVRRGGYEQYF. The chain has TRBV5-8 and TRBJ2-7; D may be TRBD1 (6 bases). Germline CDR1 SGHTS, CDR2 YDEGEE. CDR3 length: 15 amino acids. Trimming pared 4 bases from V and 3 bases from J, leaving 17 bases between.

The chain couples TRBV7-2 to TRBJ2-7; D is possibly TRBD1 (6 bases). CDR1 and CDR2 (germline): SGHTA, FQGNSA. CDR3 length: 14 residues. Trimming stripped 2 bases from V and 4 bases from J, with 12 bases between. In nucleotides, the CDR3 is TGTGCCAGCAGCTTATATAGGGGGAAATACGAGCAGTACTTC. Its protein product is CASSLYRGKYEQYF.

This clone has just one count. The V call is TRBV19, the J call TRBJ2-2, with D possibly matching TRBD1 (5 bases). Germline lookup yields CDR1 LNHDA and CDR2 SQIVND (reference sequence). This CDR3 has 16 amino acids. V was cut by 4 bases and J by 4 bases, with 16 bases left in between. CDR3 amino acids: CASSKVQGAGTGELFF. In nucleotides, the CDR3 is TGTGCCAGTAGTAAGGTGCAAGGGGCCGGCACCGGGGAGCTGTTTTTT.

This clone was recorded once. The V call is TRBV3-1 (or the pseudogene TRBV3-2), the J call TRBJ1-5, with 7 nucleotides matching TRBD1. CDR1 is LGHDT and CDR2 is YNNKEL in the germline V gene (reference sequence). V shed 0 bases and J 5 bases; nucleotides not matched to a gene: 4. The CDR3 consists of 15 residues. In nucleotides, the CDR3 is TGTGCCAGCAGCCAAGATGTGGGACAGCATCAGCCCCAGCATTTT. Its translation: CASSQDVGQHQPQHF.

The rearrangement joins TRBV7-2 to TRBJ1-4; 7 nucleotides line up with TRBD1. V lost 5 bases to trimming and J lost 3 bases; unmatched junction nucleotides: 6. The germline CDR1 and CDR2 sequences are SGHTA and FQGNSA. CDR3 length: 15 amino acids. The CDR3 coding sequence is TGTGCCAGCAGCCCGATGGGACAGCCTAATGAAAAACTGTTTTTT. Translation gives CASSPMGQPNEKLFF.

The chain couples TRBV29-1 to TRBJ2-2, with 9 nucleotides matching TRBD2. Germline CDR1 is SQVTM and CDR2 is ANQGSEA. The CDR3 runs to 14 residues. J lost 2 bases, V lost 6 bases, and 4 bases had no gene match. The CDR3 loop is CSVPTSGNTGELFF. CDR3 coding DNA: TGCAGCGTCCCGACTAGCGGTAACACCGGGGAGCTGTTTTTT.

The genes are TRBV15 and TRBJ2-1; 9 nucleotides align to TRBD2. The V segment lost 7 bases and the J segment 7 bases; nucleotides outside the gene matches: 14. The CDR3 covers 16 residues. Germline CDR1 is LNHNV and CDR2 is YYDKDF (reference sequence). The CDR3 region is CATTPRGAGGGNEQFF. CDR3 in DNA: TGTGCCACCACCCCCCGTGGGGCGGGAGGGGGAAATGAGCAGTTCTTC.

The J gene is TRBJ1-4, the V gene TRBV15, with 9 bases that match TRBD1. V was clipped by 5 bases and J by 0 bases; unmatched bases: 4. The CDR3 is 16 amino acids. Germline values: CDR1 LNHNV, CDR2 YYDKDF (reference sequence). The CDR3 sequence: CATSLGQGATNEKLFF. CDR3 nucleotides: TGTGCCACCAGCCTGGGACAGGGAGCAACTAATGAAAAACTGTTTTTT.